A single sample is the source of the 19 T cell receptor beta chains below, sequenced in a study of T cell responses to AZD1222 COVID-19 vaccine (dated by TCRdb to the early 2020s). What the time point label conveys for this sample: baseline before first vaccination. The method was the immunoSEQ multiplex PCR assay. TCRdb holds this immuneACCESS table with in-frame rearrangements only. Some clones are missing; in checked studies, unresolved V genes explain under half, and the rest has no known cause. This sample is represented by about 86,000 clones; about 72% of them were singletons. The leading ten clones occupy roughly 21% of the sample. The material sequenced was peripheral blood, taken on day 0 of AZD1222 vaccination. All receptors derive from an adult in good health.

In this sample, this clone turned up a few times. V usage is TRBV2 and J usage is TRBJ2-2; possibly TRBD2 for D (6 bases). Germline-derived CDR1 and CDR2 are SNHLY and FYNNEI. V gave up 7 bases and J gave up 2 bases, with 17 bases separating them. The CDR3 is 16 amino acids. Written as DNA, the CDR3 is TGTGCCAGCACCTGGACTAAAAGCCATAACACCGGGGAGCTGTTTTTT. The encoded protein is CASTWTKSHNTGELFF. Complete variable domain (other parts from reference TRBV2 and TRBJ2-2): EPEVTQTPSHQVTQMGQEVILRCVPISNHLYFYWYRQILGQKVEFLVSFYNNEISEKSEIFDDQFSVERPDGSNFTLKIRSTKLEDSAMYFCASTWTKSHNTGELFFGEGSRLTVL.

The chain joins TRBV27 to TRBJ2-1, with a weak D call TRBD2 (6 bases). The CDR3 loop spans 16 amino acids. CDR1 and CDR2 from the germline V gene are MNHEY and SMNVEV (reference sequence). Trimming cost V 5 bases and J 2 bases, with 16 bases left between them. CDR3 nucleotides: TGTGCCAGCAGTCCCATAGAACGCGGGACCTACAATGAGCAGTTCTTC. Translating it yields CASSPIERGTYNEQFF.

The genes are TRBV27 and TRBJ2-1; 13 nucleotides line up with TRBD2. The CDR3 is made up of 16 amino acids. The germline V gene has CDR1 MNHEY and CDR2 SMNVEV (reference sequence). Unmatched junction bases numbered 8, after V lost 3 bases and J lost 9 bases. As DNA, the CDR3 is TGTGCCAGCAGTTTCGGACTAGCGGGAGCTGAAGGTGAGCAGTTCTTC. Protein product: CASSFGLAGAEGEQFF.

The rearrangement uses TRBV11-2 and TRBJ1-2, with D possibly being TRBD1 (5 bases). This CDR3 is built from 13 residues. Deletions cut 1 base from V and 7 bases from J, with 10 bases between. Germline V lookup: CDR1 SGHAT, CDR2 FQNNGV. The CDR3 DNA follows: TGTGCCAGCAGCTTAGCCGGGGGTGGTGGCTACACCTTC. Amino acid sequence: CASSLAGGGGYTF.

The chain joins TRBV7-8 to TRBJ2-7; 7 bases match TRBD2. V lost 5 bases to trimming and J lost 3 bases; unmatched junction nucleotides: 7. Germline loops: CDR1 SGHVS, CDR2 FQNEAQ. The CDR3 is 14 amino acids. The CDR3 nucleotides read TGTGCCAGCAGCCCCGGGCGGGAGTACTACGAGCAGTACTTC. It translates to CASSPGREYYEQYF.

This rearrangement joins TRBV30 to TRBJ2-4; D ambiguous. Trimming took off 0 bases at V and 0 bases at J, with 9 bases between the two ends. The CDR3 has 15 residues. The V gene's germline CDR1 is GTSNPN and CDR2 SVGIG (reference sequence). Here the CDR3 DNA reads TGTGCCTGGAGTGTCGAGCGTCTAGCCAAAAACATTCAGTACTTC. Translation gives CAWSVERLAKNIQYF.

V usage is TRBV5-4 and J usage is TRBJ2-7, with a weak D call TRBD1 (6 bases). This CDR3 contains 14 residues. Germline-derived CDR1 and CDR2 are SGHNT and YYREEE (reference sequence). V lost 4 bases, J lost 2 bases, and 13 bases lay in between. This CDR3 reads CASSAWDKTYEQYF. As DNA, the CDR3 is TGTGCCAGCAGCGCGTGGGACAAGACCTACGAGCAGTACTTC. The whole variable domain, remainder taken from reference TRBV5-4 and TRBJ2-7, is ETGVTQSPTHLIKTRGQQVTLRCSSQSGHNTVSWYQQALGQGPQFIFQYYREEENGRGNFPPRFSGLQFPNYSSELNVNALELDDSALYLCASSAWDKTYEQYFGPGTRLTVT.

This clone was found once. V and J are TRBV7-2 and TRBJ1-2, with a tentative D call TRBD1 (6 bases). Germline V gives CDR1 SGHTA, CDR2 FQGNSA. The CDR3 is 15 amino acids. Trimming left V 2 bases short and J 1 base short, with 11 bases between. The CDR3 loop is CASSLSRGVNYGYTF. The CDR3 DNA reads as TGTGCCAGCAGCTTAAGTAGGGGGGTTAACTATGGCTACACCTTC.

The count of this clone is one. The rearrangement uses TRBV4-2 and TRBJ1-2; TRBD1 might be the D (5 bases). V dropped 4 bases and J dropped 1 base, with 13 bases sitting between them. CDR1 and CDR2 (germline): LGHNA, YNFKEQ. The CDR3 is 15 residues long. Here the CDR3 reads CASSPAGTLNYGYTF. The DNA for the CDR3 is TGTGCCAGCAGCCCGGCCGGGACCCTTAACTATGGCTACACCTTC.

The rearrangement uses TRBV28 and TRBJ1-1; 12 bases line up with TRBD1. The length of the CDR3 is 15 residues. Germline V gene data show CDR1 as MDHEN and CDR2 as SYDVKM. The V segment lost 5 bases and the J segment 7 bases; nucleotides outside the gene matches: 8. CDR3 in DNA: TGTGCCAGCAGTCCACCTGGGACAGGGGGCCGTGAAGCTTTCTTT. Translated, it gives CASSPPGTGGREAFF.

The V and J genes are TRBV6-4 and TRBJ2-1, with 7 bases lining up with TRBD1. CDR3 length: 16 amino acids. Germline assignment: CDR1 MRHNA and CDR2 SNTAGT. J gave up 0 bases and V 10 bases, and 12 bases lay outside the gene matches. For the CDR3, the DNA is TGTGCCATACAGGGGCTCCCCTTCAGCTCCTACAATGAGCAGTTCTTC. This translates into CAIQGLPFSSYNEQFF.

The sample holds a few counts of this clone. The chain is built from TRBV15 and TRBJ1-5, with 7 bases identical to TRBD1. The V segment lost 3 bases and the J segment 7 bases; nucleotides outside the gene matches: 6. The CDR3 sequence is 14 residues long. The V gene's germline CDR1 is LNHNV and CDR2 YYDKDF (reference sequence). CDR3 protein: CATSRYRGGQPQHF. The CDR3 bases are TGTGCCACCAGCAGGTACAGGGGAGGCCAGCCCCAGCATTTT.

The V call is TRBV11-2, the J call TRBJ2-1, with 9 bases that match TRBD2. Germline-derived CDR1 and CDR2 are SGHAT and FQNNGV. V lost 1 base, J lost 10 bases, and 5 bases stayed unmatched. This CDR3 is 14 amino acids long. This CDR3 is CASSLVAGGGEQFF. The CDR3 region has the DNA TGTGCCAGCAGCTTAGTTGCGGGGGGGGGCGAGCAGTTCTTC.

V gene TRBV19 combines with J gene TRBJ2-1; TRBD2 matches at 10 bases. The CDR3 consists of 14 residues. Trimming cost V 5 bases and J 6 bases; bases outside gene matches: 4. Germline values: CDR1 LNHDA, CDR2 SQIVND (reference sequence). CDR3 coding DNA: TGTGCCAGTAGTCGGAGCGGGAGGGGCAATGAGCAGTTCTTC. As protein: CASSRSGRGNEQFF.

The V call is TRBV14, the J call TRBJ2-3; 8 nucleotides align to TRBD2. Trimming at V came to 3 bases and at J to 1 base, leaving 0 bases not matched to a gene. The CDR3 extends over 14 amino acids. CDR1 SGHDN and CDR2 FVKESK come from the germline V gene. The CDR3 coding sequence is TGTGCCAGCAGCCAGGGACTAGGCACAGATACGCAGTATTTT. It specifies CASSQGLGTDTQYF.

The chain carries TRBV7-8 and TRBJ2-5, with D perhaps TRBD1 (6 bases). Germline CDR1 is SGHVS and CDR2 is FQNEAQ. The CDR3 sequence is 13 residues long. V was pared by 7 bases and J by 1 base, with 10 bases between. Here the CDR3 DNA reads TGTGCCAGCAATCGAGGGGGCCAAGAGACCCAGTACTTC. Amino acids: CASNRGGQETQYF.

The chain links TRBV7-8 to TRBJ2-7; 8 nucleotides agree with TRBD2. Germline V gene lookup returns CDR1 SGHVS and CDR2 FQNEAQ. CDR3 length equals 15 residues. V shed 3 bases, J shed 3 bases, and the junction held 7 bases outside the gene matches. The CDR3 loop reads CASSFGLAINYEQYF. The CDR3 coding sequence is TGTGCCAGCAGCTTTGGACTAGCTATCAACTACGAGCAGTACTTC.

This chain connects TRBV13 to TRBJ2-1; unclear D gene. Germline V gives CDR1 PRHDT, CDR2 FYEKMQ (reference sequence). V gave up 2 bases and J gave up 7 bases, with 9 bases separating them. CDR3 size: 13 residues. For the CDR3, the DNA is TGTGCCAGCAGCTTAAATATAGGGAATGAGCAGTTCTTC. Its protein is CASSLNIGNEQFF.

The chain is built from TRBV15 and TRBJ1-4; tentative D call: TRBD1 (6 bases). The CDR3 sequence is 15 residues long. Deletions cut 9 bases from V and 3 bases from J, with 17 bases between. Germline lookup yields CDR1 LNHNV and CDR2 YYDKDF (reference sequence). Written as DNA, the CDR3 is TGTGCCACAGGTCGGGGGGGCTTGGCTAATGAAAAACTGTTTTTT. The encoded protein is CATGRGGLANEKLFF.